Below, 24 T cell receptor beta chains from the same sample are listed, as sequenced in a study of response to subunit inactivated influenza vaccine. One entry per CDR3 protein results from TCRdb running MiXCR on the RT-PCR reads. The sample lists a few hundred thousand distinct CDR3 sequences; 14% were seen once. Sequenced material: PBMCs from blood, taken about 12 days after vaccination. Receptors originate from a man between 50 and 59 years old who received an inactivated influenza vaccine.

The table lists this clonotype with a few counts. The rearrangement uses TRBV20-1 and TRBJ1-6; no reliable D call. Germline V lookup: CDR1 DFQATT, CDR2 SNEGSKA (reference sequence). The CDR3 covers 15 residues. Trimming removed 5 bases from V and 10 bases from J, with 21 bases in between. CDR3 nucleotide sequence: TGCAGTGCTCTGCCCGCTAGGGAGGTCGGATCACCCCTCCACTTT. This encodes CSALPAREVGSPLHF.

V gene TRBV29-1 combines with J gene TRBJ2-7; D ambiguous. CDR1 is SQVTM, CDR2 ANQGSEA, per germline. V was pared by 6 bases and J by 5 bases, with 17 bases between. The CDR3 has 13 amino acids. The CDR3 protein is CSVAPLTGHEQYF. In DNA form, the CDR3 reads TGCAGCGTAGCACCCCTGACCGGCCACGAGCAGTACTTC.

This clonotype has just a few counts. The chain has TRBV12-3 or TRBV12-4 and TRBJ2-3; no clear D gene. With 2 bases removed from V and 2 bases from J, the gap between germline ends came to 11 bases. The CDR3 extends over 15 amino acids. CDR3 sequence (DNA): TGTGCCAGCAGTTTAATACTGGGGAACACAGATACGCAGTATTTT. Amino acid sequence: CASSLILGNTDTQYF.

This clonotype has just a few counts. The chain carries TRBV6-1 and TRBJ2-3, with a tentative D call TRBD2 (5 bases). The CDR3 length is 16 residues. Per germline, CDR1 MNHNS and CDR2 SASEGT. Trimming left V 5 bases short and J 4 bases short, with 19 bases between. The chain's CDR3 is CASSLVPRRGADTQYF. The CDR3 DNA follows: TGTGCCAGCAGTCTCGTTCCCCGCCGGGGAGCAGATACGCAGTATTTT.

The table lists this clonotype with a few counts. The rearrangement joins TRBV10-3 to TRBJ1-5; tentatively, D is TRBD1 (6 bases). This CDR3 is 14 amino acids long. Germline V gives CDR1 ENHRY, CDR2 SYGVKD. Between the trimmed V and J ends, which lost 11 bases and 2 bases, there was a span of 16 bases. The DNA of the CDR3 is TGTGCCGTCGCCCCCGGGGGCGGCAATCAGCCCCAGCATTTT. Its translation: CAVAPGGGNQPQHF.

This clonotype was seen only a few times. The rearrangement uses TRBV28 and TRBJ2-2; possibly TRBD1 or TRBD2 for D (7 bases each). The V end lost 6 bases, the J end lost 4 bases, and 24 bases lay between the germline ends. Germline values: CDR1 MDHEN, CDR2 SYDVKM. This CDR3 region has 18 residues. CDR3 DNA: TGTGCCAGCAGCCGATGGGAGGGATTGGGGGACAGCACCGGGGAGCTGTTTTTT. Its protein product is CASSRWEGLGDSTGELFF.

The sample holds a few counts of this clonotype. The rearrangement links TRBV19 to TRBJ1-1; TRBD1 might be the D (6 bases). The germline V gene encodes CDR1 LNHDA and CDR2 SQIVND (reference sequence). This CDR3 comprises 13 residues. Deletions cut 5 bases from V and 4 bases from J, with 11 bases between. The CDR3: CASSRQEGTEAFF. The CDR3 coding sequence is TGTGCCAGTAGTCGACAGGAGGGCACTGAAGCTTTCTTT.

This clonotype was recorded a few times. J is TRBJ2-7 and V is TRBV6-2 or TRBV6-3, with D tentatively TRBD2 (6 bases). The V end was cut by 5 bases, the J end by 4 bases, with 15 bases between. Germline-derived CDR1 and CDR2 are MNHEY and SVGEGT. The length of the CDR3 is 14 residues. In DNA form, the CDR3 reads TGTGCCAGCAGTCCGCGGGGTAGCGGTTACGAGCAGTACTTC. It encodes CASSPRGSGYEQYF.

This sequence joins TRBV4-3 and TRBJ2-7; unclear D gene. Germline V gene data show CDR1 as LGHNA and CDR2 as YSLEER. This CDR3 has 14 residues. The V end was cut by 4 bases, the J end by 0 bases, with 10 bases between. DNA of the CDR3: TGCGCCAGCAGCCCCCGGATGAGCTCCTACGAGCAGTACTTC. Translating it yields CASSPRMSSYEQYF.

Only a few counts were recorded for this clonotype. The rearrangement links TRBV10-2 to TRBJ1-5; a weak D match, TRBD1 (6 bases). Germline-derived CDR1 and CDR2 are WSHSY and SAAADI. The CDR3 has 13 amino acids. Trimming removed 8 bases from V and 7 bases from J, with 15 bases in between. The CDR3: CASLRGAGQPQHF. As DNA, the CDR3 is TGCGCCAGCCTGAGGGGGGCCGGGCAGCCCCAGCATTTT.

The sample holds many counts of this clonotype. Its ends do not fully match the called genes, so a read error is possible. The chain links TRBV5-1 to TRBJ2-7; 11 nucleotides match TRBD2. The CDR3 totals 14 residues. CDR1 SGHRS and CDR2 YFSETQ come from the germline V gene. The CDR3, as DNA: TGTGCCAGCAGCTTAGCGGGAGGGACATACGAGCAGTACTTC. This sequence encodes CASSLAGGTYEQYF.

The chain is built from TRBV6-2 or TRBV6-3 and TRBJ1-5; D not certain. Germline V gives CDR1 MNHEY, CDR2 SVGEGT. The CDR3 length is 13 residues. Trimming left V 3 bases short and J 1 base short, with 4 bases between. The DNA of the CDR3 is TGTGCCAGCAGTTATTGGAGCAATCAGCCCCAGCATTTT. It specifies CASSYWSNQPQHF.

The gene calls are TRBV10-3 and TRBJ1-1; D not resolved. CDR1 and CDR2 (germline): ENHRY, SYGVKD. The CDR3 sequence is 13 residues long. The germline V and J ends were trimmed by 2 bases and 1 base, with 5 bases remaining between them. The chain's CDR3 is CAISEQPNTEAFF. CDR3 bases: TGTGCCATCAGTGAGCAGCCGAACACTGAAGCTTTCTTT.

This clonotype was recorded a few times. The chain carries TRBV7-9 and TRBJ1-2, with D hard to call. The V gene's germline CDR1 is SEHNR and CDR2 FQNEAQ (reference sequence). The CDR3 is 13 amino acids. V was cut by 2 bases and J by 5 bases, with 9 bases left in between. This CDR3 reads CASSLQDWYGYTF. The CDR3 nucleotides read TGTGCCAGCAGCTTACAGGACTGGTATGGCTACACCTTC.

The rearrangement uses TRBV19 and TRBJ1-1, with D hard to call. This CDR3 spans 14 amino acids. Germline CDR1 is LNHDA and CDR2 is SQIVND (reference sequence). The V and J ends lost 1 base and 6 bases respectively, with 12 bases between them. DNA for the CDR3: TGTGCCAGTAGTATAGTTGGGTTGGGCCCTGAAGCTTTCTTT. Encoded protein: CASSIVGLGPEAFF.

This clonotype was seen more than once but under ten times. The V and J genes are TRBV6-1 and TRBJ2-1; 9 bases fit TRBD1. The junction had 15 bases not matched to a gene; V was cut back by 4 bases and J by 8 bases. This CDR3 is built from 17 residues. The germline gives CDR1 MNHNS, CDR2 SASEGT. CDR3 in amino acids: CASSGLGQGWIRDEQFF. CDR3 bases: TGTGCCAGCAGTGGCTTGGGACAGGGATGGATTAGGGATGAGCAGTTCTTC.

This clonotype was recorded at least ten times. CDR3 residues: CSVGTENQPQHF. CDR3 sequence (DNA): TGCAGCGTCGGGACAGAAAATCAGCCCCAGCATTTT. This rearrangement joins TRBV29-1 to TRBJ1-5, with 7 bases that match TRBD1. This CDR3 contains 12 residues. J was trimmed by 4 bases and V by 6 bases; bases with no gene match: 3. Germline V gene sequence: CDR1 SQVTM, CDR2 ANQGSEA.

Regarding this clonotype: The junction does not match germline at one end; this may be a read error. V gene TRBV10-3 combines with J gene TRBJ2-5, with no clear D. This CDR3 comprises 15 residues. Looked up from germline, CDR1 is ENHRY and CDR2 is SYGVKD. CDR3: CATSEGRMSQETQYF. Here the CDR3 DNA reads TGTGCCACCAGTGAAGGCAGAATGTCCCAAGAGACCCAGTACTTC.

The J gene is TRBJ1-2, the V gene TRBV30; D is perhaps TRBD1 (5 bases). Trimming stripped 4 bases from V and 8 bases from J, with 23 bases between. CDR1 is GTSNPN and CDR2 is SVGIG in the germline V gene (reference sequence). This CDR3 has 15 residues. The CDR3 DNA sequence: TGTGCCTGGACCGAGGGGACGGGCAGGAGAGGAGGCTACACCTTC. Its translation is CAWTEGTGRRGGYTF.

This clonotype was detected ten times or more. This chain joins TRBV10-3 and TRBJ1-4; maybe TRBD1 (5 bases). CDR1 is ENHRY and CDR2 is SYGVKD in the germline V gene. The CDR3 consists of 15 residues. Trimming pared 8 bases from V and 5 bases from J, leaving 18 bases between. The CDR3 DNA is TGTGCCATCGGGAGGACAAACGAAGGGAATGAAAAACTGTTTTTT. Translating gives CAIGRTNEGNEKLFF.

V and J are TRBV29-1 and TRBJ2-7, with 9 positions matching TRBD2. The CDR3 length is 15 residues. Trimming at V came to 3 bases and at J to 0 bases, leaving 6 bases not matched to a gene. Looked up from germline, CDR1 is SQVTM and CDR2 is ANQGSEA. This CDR3 is CSVELAGHSSYEQYF. In DNA, the CDR3 is TGCAGCGTTGAGCTAGCGGGACATTCCTCCTACGAGCAGTACTTC.

The V and J genes are TRBV28 and TRBJ2-7; perhaps TRBD2 as D (6 bases). The germline V gene has CDR1 MDHEN and CDR2 SYDVKM. This CDR3 comprises 15 residues. V lost 6 bases and J lost 1, with 16 bases in between. The CDR3 reads CASRGTEGGSYEQYF. The CDR3 DNA follows: TGTGCCAGCAGGGGTACAGAAGGAGGGTCCTACGAGCAGTACTTC.

This clonotype was observed a few times. This rearrangement joins TRBV7-4 to TRBJ2-6; tentatively, D is TRBD2 (7 bases). CDR1 is SGHVT, CDR2 SQSDAQ, per germline. The CDR3 contains 24 residues. Between the trimmed V and J ends, which lost 2 bases and 0 bases, there was a span of 32 bases. The CDR3 here is CASSLFRGGRDNVLGSSGANVLTF. In DNA form, the CDR3 reads TGTGCCAGCAGCTTATTTAGGGGAGGGCGGGACAATGTACTTGGGAGCTCTGGGGCCAACGTCCTGACTTTC.

This chain connects TRBV10-3 to TRBJ2-3; D gene unclear. Trimming removed 3 bases from V and 2 bases from J, with 6 bases in between. The CDR3 extends over 13 amino acids. CDR1 and CDR2 (germline): ENHRY, SYGVKD. The CDR3 DNA is TGTGCCATCAGTGAAGGTCACACAGATACGCAGTATTTT. It yields the protein CAISEGHTDTQYF.